The next 17 T cell receptor beta chains were all read from a single sample in a study of control samples from healthy donors and cancer patients. The repertoire was sequenced with immunoSEQ multiplex PCR; TCRdb's copy has only in-frame clones and lacks some. The sample has about 28,000 clones; around three quarters are singletons. Sequenced material: PBMCs. Receptors originate from a man in his sixties with head and neck cancer.

The CDR3 DNA sequence: TGTGCCAGCAGTAAAGGGGGGACAGCCGCCTTAGCTAACTATGGCTACACCTTC. Translating it yields CASSKGGTAALANYGYTF. V and J are TRBV6-1 and TRBJ1-2; 7 bases align to TRBD1. The V and J ends lost 5 bases and 0 bases, in that order; junction bases with no gene match: 15. The germline CDR1 and CDR2 sequences are MNHNS and SASEGT. This CDR3 is 18 amino acids long.

J is TRBJ2-2 and V is TRBV7-3; D gene unclear. CDR3 size: 15 residues. Germline assignment: CDR1 SGHTA and CDR2 FQGTGA. The ends were cut back, 5 bases at V and 2 bases at J, with 12 bases in the middle. The CDR3: CASSPLGGNTGELFF. The CDR3 DNA follows: TGTGCCAGCAGCCCCCTCGGCGGTAACACCGGGGAGCTGTTTTTT. Filled out from reference TRBV7-3 and TRBJ2-2, the complete variable domain reads GAGVSQTPSNKVTEKGKYVELRCDPISGHTALYWYRQSLGQGPEFLIYFQGTGAADDSGLPNDRFFAVRPEGSVSTLKIQRTERGDSAVYLCASSPLGGNTGELFFGEGSRLTVL.

V is TRBV27 and J is TRBJ2-5; D remains unclear. V lost 0 bases, J lost 5 bases, and 7 bases lay in between. The CDR3 consists of 13 residues. Looked up from germline, CDR1 is MNHEY and CDR2 is SMNVEV (reference sequence). The CDR3 DNA follows: TGTGCCAGCAGTTTATCGATTCGCGAGACCCAGTACTTC. It specifies CASSLSIRETQYF.

The gene calls are TRBV6-6 and TRBJ1-2, with D unresolved. CDR3 length equals 10 residues. Per germline, CDR1 MNHNY and CDR2 SVGAGI (reference sequence). With 5 bases removed from V and 13 bases from J, the gap between germline ends came to 11 bases. The CDR3 protein is CASSNIGCTF. The CDR3, as DNA: TGTGCCAGCAGTAATATAGGGTGCACCTTC.

The chain carries TRBV6-5 and TRBJ2-5; D possibly corresponds to TRBD2 (6 bases). The CDR3 has 13 amino acids. Looked up from germline, CDR1 is MNHEY and CDR2 is SVGAGI. Deletions cut 7 bases from V and 5 bases from J, with 14 bases between. In DNA, the CDR3 is TGTGCCAGCACCCCCCCGGGAGAGGAGACCCAGTACTTC. Translating it yields CASTPPGEETQYF.

The J gene is TRBJ2-3, the V gene TRBV6-6; TRBD1 is a possible D gene (6 bases). The ends were cut back, 7 bases at V and 1 base at J, with 15 bases in the middle. The germline V gene encodes CDR1 MNHNY and CDR2 SVGAGI (reference sequence). This CDR3 spans 15 amino acids. The CDR3 region has the DNA TGTGCCAGCATCCCCGACAGGATCGGCACAGATACGCAGTATTTT. Translating gives CASIPDRIGTDTQYF.

The V call is TRBV25-1, the J call TRBJ2-3, with 11 positions matching TRBD2. Germline V gene data show CDR1 as MGHDK and CDR2 as SYGVNS. Losses at the gene ends were 6 bases for V and 5 bases for J; bases not matched to a gene: 4. The CDR3 contains 14 residues. The CDR3 region is CASRDSGRGDTQYF. The DNA of the CDR3 is TGTGCCAGCAGAGATAGCGGGAGGGGAGATACGCAGTATTTT. The entire variable domain, with the rest obtained from reference TRBV25-1 and TRBJ2-3, is as follows: EADIYQTPRYLVIGTGKKITLECSQTMGHDKMYWYQQDPGMELHLIHYSYGVNSTEKGDLSSESTVSRIRTEHFPLTLESARPSHTSQYLCASRDSGRGDTQYFGPGTRLTVL.

The J gene is TRBJ2-7, the V gene TRBV4-3, with 7 bases matching TRBD2. V shed 0 bases and J 3 bases; nucleotides not matched to a gene: 5. CDR1 is LGHNA, CDR2 YSLEER, per germline. This CDR3 spans 15 amino acids. For the CDR3, the DNA is TGCGCCAGCAGCCAAGATGCTAGCGGAAACTACGAGCAGTACTTC. It translates to CASSQDASGNYEQYF.

This rearrangement joins TRBV11-2 to TRBJ2-3; 8 bases agree with TRBD2. This CDR3 has 14 residues. The germline gives CDR1 SGHAT, CDR2 FQNNGV. V dropped 3 bases and J dropped 5; count of bases not matched to a gene: 4. In nucleotides, the CDR3 is TGTGCCAGCAGCTTTAGCGGGACGGGAGATACGCAGTATTTT. Translating gives CASSFSGTGDTQYF.

The chain couples TRBV19 to TRBJ2-3, with TRBD1 as a possible D gene (5 bases). The CDR3 has 16 amino acids. Trimming shortened V by 6 bases and J by 1 base, and 17 bases separated the two germline ends. CDR1 is LNHDA and CDR2 is SQIVND in the germline V gene (reference sequence). The CDR3 DNA reads as TGTGCCAGTAGCGATGGGGCAGTTTCGGGCACAGATACGCAGTATTTT. Residues: CASSDGAVSGTDTQYF. The full variable domain, its missing parts supplied by reference TRBV19 and TRBJ2-3, is DGGITQSPKYLFRKEGQNVTLSCEQNLNHDAMYWYRQDPGQGLRLIYYSQIVNDFQKGDIAEGYSVSREKKESFPLTVTSAQKNPTAFYLCASSDGAVSGTDTQYFGPGTRLTVL.

The rearrangement joins TRBV11-2 to TRBJ1-3; no clear D gene. Germline-derived CDR1 and CDR2 are SGHAT and FQNNGV. The CDR3 loop spans 14 amino acids. Trimming removed 0 bases from V and 3 bases from J, with 6 bases in between. In DNA form, the CDR3 reads TGTGCCAGCAGCTTAGAAGGAGGTGGAAACACCATATATTTT. It yields the protein CASSLEGGGNTIYF.

CDR3 region: CATSDLSTGPREKLFF. The CDR3 DNA reads as TGTGCCACCAGTGATTTAAGCACAGGCCCGCGGGAAAAACTGTTTTTT. The chain links TRBV24-1 to TRBJ1-4; tentative D call: TRBD1 (5 bases). Germline V gives CDR1 KGHDR, CDR2 SFDVKD. The CDR3 contains 16 residues. V lost 1 base, J lost 8 bases, and 16 bases lay in between.

V usage is TRBV6-6 and J usage is TRBJ2-2, with 9 bases matching TRBD2. The V gene's germline CDR1 is MNHNY and CDR2 SVGAGI (reference sequence). The CDR3 consists of 16 residues. Trimming removed 5 bases from V and 5 bases from J; junction bases left unmatched: 9. This CDR3 reads CASSPGLAPSTGELFF. As DNA, the CDR3 is TGTGCCAGCAGTCCGGGACTAGCCCCATCTACCGGGGAGCTGTTTTTT.

The rearrangement links TRBV18 to TRBJ1-1, with D perhaps TRBD1 (6 bases). The germline CDR1 and CDR2 sequences are KGHSH and LQKENI. The CDR3 extends over 13 amino acids. V lost 7 bases, J lost 2 bases, and 11 bases lay in between. The CDR3 protein is CASLSTGNTEAFF. In nucleotides, the CDR3 is TGTGCCAGCTTATCGACAGGCAACACTGAAGCTTTCTTT.

V gene TRBV5-4 combines with J gene TRBJ2-1; 15 nucleotides align to TRBD2. The CDR3 is made up of 16 amino acids. Unmatched junction bases numbered 6, after V lost 1 base and J lost 10 bases. Looked up from germline, CDR1 is SGHNT and CDR2 is YYREEE (reference sequence). For the CDR3, the DNA is TGTGCCAGCAGCTTGCGGGGACTAGCGGGAGGCCGAGAGCAGTTCTTC. Protein: CASSLRGLAGGREQFF.

The J gene is TRBJ2-2, the V gene TRBV3-1 (or the pseudogene TRBV3-2), with 10 nucleotides matching TRBD1. Germline lookup yields CDR1 LGHDT and CDR2 YNNKEL (reference sequence). The CDR3 runs 13 residues. After removal of 11 bases from V and 5 bases from J, the junction contained 5 bases not matched to a gene. The CDR3 spells CAAGTGVTGELFF. The CDR3, as DNA: TGTGCCGCCGGGACAGGGGTGACCGGGGAGCTGTTTTTT.

Only one count was recorded for this clone. This chain joins TRBV4-2 and TRBJ2-3; TRBD2 matches at 7 bases. The CDR3 consists of 16 residues. J was trimmed by 3 bases and V by 1 base; bases with no gene match: 7. The germline gives CDR1 LGHNA, CDR2 YNFKEQ. The CDR3 DNA is TGTGCCAGCAGCCAAGTTTTGTGGCGGGAGACAGATACGCAGTATTTT. Protein: CASSQVLWRETDTQYF.